The 17 T cell receptor beta chains reported below all come from one sample, sequenced in a study of identical twins. TCRdb independently ran MiXCR on the 5' RACE reads; one entry per CDR3 protein. The table includes about 700,000 distinct CDR3 sequences, around 6.1% detected once. Material: naive T cells sorted from blood. Receptor source: a young man in good health.

Here the CDR3 reads CASSHLENYEQYV. CDR3 DNA: TGCGCCAGCAGCCACCTTGAAAACTACGAGCAGTACGTC. The chain joins TRBV4-1 to TRBJ2-7; D is uncertain. The CDR3 length is 13 residues. Between the trimmed V and J ends, which lost 3 bases and 3 bases, there was a span of 9 bases. Germline V CDR1 and CDR2: MGHRA, YSYEKL.

With regard to this clonotype: A read error may be the cause here, since a much bigger clone is one base away. The missing conserved phenylalanine or tryptophan at the end of this CDR3 makes a read error likely. The chain is built from TRBV7-8 and TRBJ1-1, with D perhaps TRBD1 (6 bases). This CDR3 comprises 14 residues. The ends were cut back, 5 bases at V and 4 bases at J, with 14 bases in the middle. Germline assignment: CDR1 SGHVS and CDR2 FQNEAQ. CDR3 residues: CASSQQGVITEAFS. The CDR3 DNA is TGTGCCAGCAGCCAACAGGGAGTAATCACTGAAGCTTTCTCT.

The sample holds many counts of this clonotype. The rearrangement uses TRBV2 and TRBJ2-7; D is tentatively TRBD1 or TRBD2 (5 bases each). Trimming left V 10 bases short and J 0 bases short, with 10 bases between. There are 12 residues in the CDR3. The germline V gene has CDR1 SNHLY and CDR2 FYNNEI. CDR3 sequence: CAIWDVSYEQYF. The CDR3, as DNA: TGTGCCATATGGGACGTCTCCTACGAGCAGTACTTC.

Ten or more counts support this clonotype. This chain joins TRBV20-1 and TRBJ1-1; D not resolved. The CDR3 loop spans 12 amino acids. The germline V gene encodes CDR1 DFQATT and CDR2 SNEGSKA (reference sequence). V lost 6 bases and J lost 4, with 12 bases in between. The CDR3 nucleotides read TGCAGTGCGGGAACCCGCCCCACTGAAGCTTTCTTT. It encodes CSAGTRPTEAFF.

The gene calls are TRBV6-5 and TRBJ2-3; 7 nucleotides line up with TRBD1. The germline CDR1 and CDR2 sequences are MNHEY and SVGAGI. The length of the CDR3 is 15 residues. The J segment lost 4 bases and the V segment lost 0 bases, leaving 4 bases of the junction unmatched. The CDR3 loop reads CASSYSKGASDTQYF. CDR3 nucleotides: TGTGCCAGCAGTTACTCGAAGGGGGCCTCAGATACGCAGTATTTT.

This clonotype was observed many times. This chain joins TRBV29-1 and TRBJ2-3; TRBD2 matches 8 bases. Germline V gives CDR1 SQVTM, CDR2 ANQGSEA. Unmatched junction bases numbered 13, after V lost 8 bases and J lost 0 bases. The length of the CDR3 is 16 residues. In DNA, the CDR3 is TGCAGCACTTGGGGCAGAACGGGAGGGAGCACAGATACGCAGTATTTT. Translation gives CSTWGRTGGSTDTQYF.

This clonotype has a handful of counts. V is TRBV6-1 and J is TRBJ2-6; no definite D call. Trimming took off 0 bases at V and 4 bases at J, with 10 bases between the two ends. Germline V gene data show CDR1 as MNHNS and CDR2 as SASEGT. The CDR3 totals 16 residues. CDR3: CASSEAKVSGANVLTF. Written as DNA, the CDR3 is TGTGCCAGCAGTGAAGCGAAGGTGTCCGGGGCCAACGTCCTGACTTTC.

This clonotype came up a few times. The CDR3 region is CASSYRVEGEDTQYF. DNA of the CDR3: TGTGCCAGCAGTTACAGGGTAGAGGGGGAAGATACGCAGTATTTT. V usage is TRBV6-5 and J usage is TRBJ2-3; D is possibly TRBD1 (6 bases). V was cut by 2 bases and J by 5 bases, with 14 bases left in between. This CDR3 spans 15 amino acids. Germline values: CDR1 MNHEY, CDR2 SVGAGI.

Many counts were recorded for this clonotype. The gene calls are TRBV6-2 or TRBV6-3 and TRBJ2-1, with 8 bases matching TRBD2. The germline V gene encodes CDR1 MNHEY and CDR2 SVGEGT. The V gene end was trimmed by 2 bases and the J gene end by 6 bases; junction bases not matched to a gene: 6. This CDR3 contains 15 residues. The chain's CDR3 is CASSYGLAGFNEQFF. CDR3 nucleotides: TGTGCCAGCAGTTACGGGCTAGCGGGTTTCAATGAGCAGTTCTTC.

The chain joins TRBV7-9 to TRBJ2-1, with TRBD2 identical over 10 bases. The V gene end was trimmed by 8 bases and the J gene end by 6 bases; junction bases not matched to a gene: 10. The CDR3 loop spans 15 amino acids. In germline, CDR1 is SEHNR, CDR2 FQNEAQ (reference sequence). Written as DNA, the CDR3 is TGTGCCAGCGGGAGGACTAGCGGTATGGGCAATGAGCAGTTCTTC. Translation: CASGRTSGMGNEQFF.

This clonotype was found a few times. V and J are TRBV6-1 and TRBJ1-5; D gene uncertain. CDR3 length: 13 amino acids. Germline loops: CDR1 MNHNS, CDR2 SASEGT. V lost 8 bases and J lost 1, with 9 bases in between. The CDR3 sequence is CASGRSSNQPQHF. DNA for the CDR3: TGTGCCAGCGGCCGATCGAGCAATCAGCCCCAGCATTTT.

This clonotype was seen more than once but under ten times. J is TRBJ1-1 and V is TRBV7-9, with 7 bases matching TRBD1. Germline V gene sequence: CDR1 SEHNR, CDR2 FQNEAQ (reference sequence). The CDR3 runs 15 residues. V lost 10 bases and J lost 0; bases outside the gene matches: 11. CDR3 residues: CATSSGGFMNTEAFF. In DNA, the CDR3 is TGTGCCACCTCGTCAGGGGGTTTCATGAACACTGAAGCTTTCTTT.

This clonotype occurred many times. This sequence joins TRBV27 and TRBJ2-7; 7 bases map to TRBD1. The V segment lost 4 bases and the J segment 0 bases; nucleotides outside the gene matches: 6. The CDR3 runs 15 residues. Germline V gene lookup returns CDR1 MNHEY and CDR2 SMNVEV (reference sequence). CDR3 protein: CASSSTGTASYEQYF. For the CDR3, the DNA is TGTGCCAGCAGTTCGACCGGGACAGCCTCCTACGAGCAGTACTTC.

This clonotype has just a few counts. The chain combines TRBV7-9 with TRBJ2-1; 8 nucleotides align to TRBD2. CDR3 size: 14 residues. V lost 6 bases, J lost 6 bases, and 7 bases stayed unmatched. The germline CDR1 and CDR2 sequences are SEHNR and FQNEAQ (reference sequence). Here the CDR3 DNA reads TGTGCCAGCAGAGACTCACGGGGGGGCAATGAGCAGTTCTTC. It encodes CASRDSRGGNEQFF.

The chain has TRBV3-1 and TRBJ2-5, with TRBD2 identical over 7 bases. J was trimmed by 1 base and V by 1 base; bases with no gene match: 9. The V gene's germline CDR1 is LGHDT and CDR2 YNNKEL (reference sequence). There are 17 residues in the CDR3. The CDR3 sequence is CASSQVRVAGGQETQYF. CDR3 in DNA: TGTGCCAGCAGCCAAGTGAGGGTAGCGGGCGGCCAAGAGACCCAGTACTTC.

This clonotype has a handful of counts. The chain couples TRBV7-2 to TRBJ2-1; 13 bases match TRBD2. The CDR3 has 15 residues. CDR1 SGHTA and CDR2 FQGNSA come from the germline V gene. With 5 bases clipped from V and 8 bases from J, the junction kept 6 bases outside the gene matches. Here the CDR3 reads CASSEGTSGTDEQFF. The CDR3 coding sequence is TGTGCCAGCAGCGAAGGGACTAGCGGGACGGATGAGCAGTTCTTC.

The genes are TRBV2 and TRBJ2-7; D gene unclear. This CDR3 has 12 residues. V was shortened by 6 bases and J by 3 bases, with 9 bases between the two germline ends. In germline, CDR1 is SNHLY, CDR2 FYNNEI. CDR3 residues: CASRGRDYEQYV. The CDR3 DNA reads as TGTGCCAGCAGGGGCCGAGACTACGAGCAGTACGTC.